Below are 25 T cell receptor beta chains sequenced from a single sample in a study of T cells in Graves' hyperthyroidism and ophthalmopathy. RNA transcripts provided the source from which TCR beta CDR3 regions were amplified. First-round RT-PCR of the TCR CDR3 relied on the HTBI primer set. TCRdb reprocessed the multiplex PCR reads via MiXCR and lists one record per CDR3 protein. The table records about 640,000 distinct CDR3 sequences, 13% to 15% of them present only once. The sample consisted of blood. All receptors derive from a woman aged 45-59 years with Graves' ophthalmopathy.

The CDR3 DNA reads as TGCGCCAGCAGTTCGAGACAGGGGTCATCTGGAAACACCATATATTTT. Protein: CASSSRQGSSGNTIYF. The chain employs TRBV5-1 and TRBJ1-3; TRBD1 matches at 8 bases. J was trimmed by 1 base and V by 5 bases; bases with no gene match: 8. Germline CDR1 reads SGHRS; CDR2 reads YFSETQ. The CDR3 contains 16 residues.

As for this clonotype: This clone may be a read error of a much larger clone one base away. The V call is TRBV7-9, the J call TRBJ2-2; 7 nucleotides match TRBD1. The CDR3 contains 17 residues. Germline-derived CDR1 and CDR2 are SEHNR and FQNEAQ (reference sequence). The CDR3 bases are TGCGCCGGCAGCGGATACAGGGGTACCCGTAACACCGGGGAGCTGTTTTTT. Translation: CAGSGYRGTRNTGELFF.

The chain employs TRBV19 and TRBJ2-7; 10 nucleotides match TRBD2. The CDR3 spans 14 residues. The ends lost 7 bases at V and 1 base at J; junction bases unmatched: 4. The V gene's germline CDR1 is LNHDA and CDR2 SQIVND (reference sequence). DNA for the CDR3: TGTGCCAGTAAACAACTAGCGGGATCCTACGAGCAGTACTTC. This encodes CASKQLAGSYEQYF.

This clonotype was seen a handful of times. V and J are TRBV12-3 or TRBV12-4 and TRBJ2-6; D uncertain. The CDR3 extends over 16 amino acids. Trimming cost V 5 bases and J 0 bases, with 11 bases left between them. CDR3 in amino acids: CASSRWVNSGANVLTF. The CDR3 bases are TGTGCCAGCAGTCGGTGGGTGAACTCTGGGGCCAACGTCCTGACTTTC.

In its sample, this clonotype was seen a few times. V and J are TRBV24-1 and TRBJ2-3, with D unclear. Germline V lookup: CDR1 KGHDR, CDR2 SFDVKD. Trimming cost V 3 bases and J 11 bases, with 11 bases left between them. The CDR3 covers 12 residues. CDR3 sequence reads: CATSDSPWGQYF. DNA for the CDR3: TGTGCCACCAGTGATAGCCCCTGGGGGCAGTATTTT.

This clonotype was observed at least ten times. The chain joins TRBV5-1 to TRBJ2-5, with D unclear. Germline CDR1 SGHRS, CDR2 YFSETQ. V lost 0 bases, J lost 2 bases, and 8 bases lay in between. This CDR3 spans 14 amino acids. The CDR3 reads CASSLAQIQETQYF. The CDR3 nucleotides are TGCGCCAGCAGCTTGGCTCAAATTCAAGAGACCCAGTACTTC. The whole variable domain, filled in from reference TRBV5-1 and TRBJ2-5, reads KAGVTQTPRYLIKTRGQQVTLSCSPISGHRSVSWYQQTPGQGLQFLFEYFSETQRNKGNFPGRFSGRQFSNSRSEMNVSTLELGDSALYLCASSLAQIQETQYFGPGTRLLVL.

This clonotype has a count of ten or more. For the CDR3, the DNA is TGCGCCAGCAGCCCCCGGGCGAGCTCCTACAATGAGCAGTTCTTC. As protein: CASSPRASSYNEQFF. The chain is built from TRBV5-1 and TRBJ2-1; D is unclear. Germline-derived CDR1 and CDR2 are SGHRS and YFSETQ. CDR3 length: 15 residues. Trimming pared 4 bases from V and 0 bases from J, leaving 11 bases between.

The chain uses TRBV19 and TRBJ2-5; the match to TRBD1 covers 8 bases. In germline, CDR1 is LNHDA, CDR2 SQIVND (reference sequence). The CDR3 loop spans 15 amino acids. The trim removed 6 bases at V and 4 bases at J, leaving 10 bases unmatched. The CDR3 region has the DNA TGTGCCAGTAGATTTAAGGACAGGGTACGAGAGACCCAGTACTTC. Protein sequence: CASRFKDRVRETQYF.

This clonotype appeared a few times. The chain links TRBV7-9 to TRBJ2-2; 7 nucleotides line up with TRBD1. CDR1 is SEHNR and CDR2 is FQNEAQ in the germline V gene (reference sequence). The CDR3 totals 16 residues. V lost 5 bases, J lost 4 bases, and 10 bases stayed unmatched. The CDR3 coding sequence is TGTGCCAGCAGCCAAGGACAGGTCTTATTCACCGGGGAGCTGTTTTTT. It encodes CASSQGQVLFTGELFF.

Comment on this clonotype: A clone one base away is much larger, so this may be a read error. The rearrangement uses TRBV29-1 and TRBJ2-5; TRBD2 matches at 12 bases. The CDR3 totals 18 residues. The germline V gene encodes CDR1 SQVTM and CDR2 ANQGSEA. The CDR3 sequence is CSVEFRLAGGPEQGTQYF. The CDR3 DNA reads TGCAGCGTTGAATTCCGTCTAGCGGGAGGGCCCGAACAAGGGACCCAGTACTTC. Filled out from reference TRBV29-1 and TRBJ2-5, the complete variable domain reads SAVISQKPSRDICQRGTSLTIQCQVDSQVTMMFWYRQQPGQSLTLIATANQGSEATYESGFVIDKFPISRPNLTFSTLTVSNMSPEDSSIYLCSVEFRLAGGPEQGTQYFGPGTRLLVL.

This clonotype occurred many times. This chain joins TRBV14 and TRBJ2-7; D is ambiguous. Germline CDR1 reads SGHDN; CDR2 reads FVKESK. CDR3 size: 12 residues. Trimming took 3 bases from V and 3 from J, leaving 6 bases between them. CDR3 sequence: CASSHGHYEQYF. DNA for the CDR3: TGTGCCAGCAGCCACGGCCACTACGAGCAGTACTTC. The full variable domain, rest sourced from reference TRBV14 and TRBJ2-7, is EAGVTQFPSHSVIEKGQTVTLRCDPISGHDNLYWYRRVMGKEIKFLLHFVKESKQDESGMPNNRFLAERTGGTYSTLKVQPAELEDSGVYFCASSHGHYEQYFGPGTRLTVT.

This clonotype was observed many times. The chain links TRBV28 to TRBJ1-2, with 7 bases aligning to TRBD1. Germline V gives CDR1 MDHEN, CDR2 SYDVKM. This CDR3 is 14 amino acids long. The junction had 9 bases not matched to a gene; V was cut back by 6 bases and J by 5 bases. The CDR3 DNA reads TGTGCCAGCAGCCCCAACAGGGGTAGTTATGGCTACACCTTC. It translates to CASSPNRGSYGYTF.

A few counts support this clonotype. The chain uses TRBV20-1 and TRBJ2-2; D not resolved. V was shortened by 0 bases and J by 0 bases, with 11 bases between the two germline ends. The CDR3 is 16 amino acids. CDR1 DFQATT and CDR2 SNEGSKA come from the germline V gene (reference sequence). For the CDR3, the DNA is TGCAGTGCTAGAGATCCATCGAGATCGAACACCGGGGAGCTGTTTTTT. Translated, it gives CSARDPSRSNTGELFF.

This clonotype was observed many times. The genes are TRBV28 and TRBJ2-3, with TRBD2 identical over 14 bases. J gave up 5 bases and V 5 bases, and 6 bases lay outside the gene matches. This CDR3 contains 16 residues. Per the germline V gene, CDR1 is MDHEN and CDR2 is SYDVKM. Here the CDR3 DNA reads TGTGCCAGCAGTACTAGGACTAGCGGGAGGAGAGATACGCAGTATTTT. This encodes CASSTRTSGRRDTQYF.

A word on this clonotype: Possible read error: a much larger clone is one base away. The chain carries TRBV7-8 and TRBJ2-5, with 7 bases fitting TRBD2. The CDR3 runs to 14 residues. From germline, CDR1 is SGHVS and CDR2 FQNEAQ. For the CDR3, the DNA is TGTGCCAACAGCTCCCCGCGGGACTACGGGTTAAAGTACTTC. It codes for CANSSPRDYGLKYF.

The rearrangement joins TRBV19 to TRBJ1-1; D is perhaps TRBD1 (6 bases). The V gene lost 8 bases and the J gene lost 1 base, with 11 bases spanning the gap. This CDR3 comprises 13 residues. Germline V gene data show CDR1 as LNHDA and CDR2 as SQIVND (reference sequence). CDR3 amino acids: CASCDRPNTEAFF. CDR3 DNA: TGTGCCAGTTGCGACAGGCCGAACACTGAAGCTTTCTTT.

CDR3: CASSEGQGKETQYF. CDR3 DNA sequence: TGTGCCAGCAGCGAAGGACAGGGGAAAGAGACCCAGTACTTC. V and J are TRBV9 and TRBJ2-5, with TRBD1 matching over 9 bases. V lost 3 bases, J lost 3 bases, and 3 bases stayed unmatched. Germline values: CDR1 SGDLS, CDR2 YYNGEE. This CDR3 region has 14 residues.

This clonotype showed up many times. V is TRBV20-1 and J is TRBJ1-6; D remains ambiguous. The CDR3 is 11 residues long. V was clipped by 3 bases and J by 9 bases, with 6 bases between them. Germline V gene lookup returns CDR1 DFQATT and CDR2 SNEGSKA (reference sequence). The CDR3 is CSASMGSPLHF. The DNA of the CDR3 is TGCAGTGCTAGTATGGGTTCACCCCTCCACTTT.

This clonotype was seen many times. The J gene is TRBJ1-1, the V gene TRBV5-1; weak D call: TRBD1 (5 bases). V lost 0 bases and J 1 base, leaving 13 bases between the germline ends. Germline V gene lookup returns CDR1 SGHRS and CDR2 YFSETQ. This CDR3 is 16 amino acids long. The CDR3 protein is CASSLDGPDKNTEAFF. The CDR3 DNA is TGCGCCAGCAGCTTGGATGGTCCGGACAAGAACACTGAAGCTTTCTTT. The full variable domain, rest sourced from reference TRBV5-1 and TRBJ1-1, is KAGVTQTPRYLIKTRGQQVTLSCSPISGHRSVSWYQQTPGQGLQFLFEYFSETQRNKGNFPGRFSGRQFSNSRSEMNVSTLELGDSALYLCASSLDGPDKNTEAFFGQGTRLTVV.

This clonotype has ten or more counts. The V call is TRBV18, the J call TRBJ1-2, with TRBD1 matching 7 bases. CDR1 and CDR2 (germline): KGHSH, LQKENI. The V and J ends lost 1 base and 4 bases, in that order; junction bases with no gene match: 15. The CDR3 is made up of 18 amino acids. CDR3 amino acids: CASSPLSRQGSHVYGYTF. CDR3 bases: TGTGCCAGCTCACCACTCTCGAGACAGGGATCCCATGTCTATGGCTACACCTTC.

At least ten counts were recorded for this clonotype. The chain is built from TRBV5-1 and TRBJ1-2; no reliable D call. Trimming left V 6 bases short and J 7 bases short, with 10 bases between. Germline V gene data show CDR1 as SGHRS and CDR2 as YFSETQ. The CDR3 is 11 amino acids. CDR3 sequence (DNA): TGCGCCAGCAACGGAGGGAGTGGCTACACCTTC. Translated: CASNGGSGYTF.

This clonotype was detected many times. V gene TRBV12-3 or TRBV12-4 combines with J gene TRBJ2-1; 12 bases map to TRBD2. The CDR3 consists of 16 residues. The ends lost 5 bases at V and 7 bases at J; junction bases unmatched: 9. The CDR3 reads CASSETSGRSRNEQFF. Here the CDR3 DNA reads TGTGCCAGCAGTGAAACTAGCGGGAGGTCTAGGAATGAGCAGTTCTTC.

This clonotype has ten or more counts. The chain couples TRBV3-1 to TRBJ1-4; no reliable D call. CDR1 LGHDT and CDR2 YNNKEL come from the germline V gene (reference sequence). V was cut by 3 bases and J by 0 bases, with 11 bases left in between. This CDR3 region has 16 residues. The CDR3 protein is CASSQGDVATNEKLFF. The DNA of the CDR3 is TGTGCCAGCAGCCAGGGCGACGTAGCAACTAATGAAAAACTGTTTTTT.

This clonotype has at least ten counts. The gene calls are TRBV11-1 and TRBJ2-7; 7 bases line up with TRBD1. The length of the CDR3 is 15 residues. From germline, CDR1 is SGHAT and CDR2 FQDESV (reference sequence). V shed 7 bases, J shed 3 bases, and the junction held 12 bases outside the gene matches. The DNA of the CDR3 is TGTGCCAGCAAGGTGGACAGGAACCCTTTCTACGAGCAGTACTTC. Protein: CASKVDRNPFYEQYF.

This clonotype was picked up many times. V gene TRBV11-2 combines with J gene TRBJ2-7; 8 bases fit TRBD2. This CDR3 comprises 15 residues. Unmatched junction bases numbered 9, after V lost 5 bases and J lost 3 bases. Germline V gene lookup returns CDR1 SGHAT and CDR2 FQNNGV. The CDR3 region has the DNA TGTGCCAGCAGCCCGGGGGGGGGGAAAGACTACGAGCAGTACTTC. This encodes CASSPGGGKDYEQYF.